This TCR beta chain originates from a study of T cells in Graves' hyperthyroidism and ophthalmopathy. The study excluded patients with uncontrolled infection, other autoimmune disease, pregnancy or lactation. Clinical symptoms, serum thyroxine and TRAb, thyroid ultrasound and orbital computed tomography together formed the diagnostic basis. At least ten counts were recorded for this clonotype. Its target is not known. Authors of the study amplified TCR beta CDR3 regions from RNA transcripts. The primer set for the first-round RT-PCR of the TCR CDR3 was HTBI. MiXCR, run by TCRdb on the multiplex PCR reads, gives a single entry per CDR3 protein. This sample has approximately 370,000 distinct CDR3 sequences, with just under 15% found just once. General study findings and limits: Ophthalmopathy could be told apart from stable hyperthyroidism with a 13 V-J model. In blood, most of the thyroid clonotypes expanded above 0.001 were also present.

Germline loops: CDR1 DFQATT, CDR2 SNEGSKA (reference sequence). CDR3 length equals 14 residues. V gave up 2 bases and J gave up 2 bases, with 12 bases separating them. The rearrangement links TRBV20-1 to TRBJ2-5, with D perhaps given as TRBD1 or TRBD2 (5 bases each). The source of this sequence is a woman aged 25 to 39 with Graves' hyperthyroidism. Material for sequencing was blood. The CDR3 sequence is CSARSGREQETQYF. CDR3 coding DNA: TGCAGTGCTAGATCTGGCAGGGAGCAAGAGACCCAGTACTTC.